This T cell receptor beta chain was identified during a study of T cell responses to AZD1222 COVID-19 vaccine. Remarks on this clone: The target antigen is unknown.

V lost 6 bases, J lost 0 bases, and 15 bases lay in between. Germline V gives CDR1 KGHSH, CDR2 LQKENI. There are 15 residues in the CDR3. Broader study findings: Per reports, nearly half of all spike-specific TCRs target regions that are unmutated in variants. The number of AZD1222 recipients seropositive at baseline was only 5 to 7.

Generated by immunoSEQ multiplex PCR, the TCRdb table keeps only in-frame clones and is missing some. Of about 56,000 clones in the sample, 75% to 90% were seen once. This clonotype was obtained from an adult in good health. The chain links TRBV18 to TRBJ2-7; perhaps TRBD1 as D (5 bases). Here the sequenced sample was peripheral blood, taken on day 0 of AZD1222 vaccination. CDR3 DNA: TGTGCCAGCTCTCCCGACAGATTCAGCTCCTACGAGCAGTACTTC. Translating gives CASSPDRFSSYEQYF.